These T cell receptor beta chains were read from a single sample in a study of CD8+CD57+ T cells in acquired aplastic anemia. TCRdb redid the calling of the reads with MiXCR, one entry per CDR3 protein. The sample gives around 230,000 distinct CDR3 sequences, over 55% of which show up once; about 29% is in the top ten. The sequenced sample was sorted CD4+, CD8+, or CD8+CD57+ T cells (not recorded which) from PBMCs. The origin of the receptors is a human donor in good health. CDR3s include the opening cysteine and the closing phenylalanine or tryptophan. D genes are given only for firm matches. Size is omitted from some rows. Given values are once, few, many or a class for expanded clones.

V: TRBV7-9; size: .; J: TRBJ2-1; D: TRBD1; DNA: TGTGCCAGCAGCCTCCCGGACAGGGACGGGGAGAATGAGCAGTTCTTC; CDR3: CASSLPDRDGENEQFF
V: TRBV6-1; size: many; J: TRBJ2-7; D: TRBD2; DNA: TGTGCCAGCAGTGAAGAAGGGGGACTAGCGGGAGGTCACGAGCAGTACTTC; CDR3: CASSEEGGLAGGHEQYF
V: TRBV20-1; size: once; J: TRBJ2-7; D: TRBD1; DNA: TGCAGTGCTAGTGGGACAGGGGAGCGGGGTCCCTCCTACGAGCAGTACTTC; CDR3: CSASGTGERGPSYEQYF
V: TRBV19; size: .; J: TRBJ2-7; D: .; DNA: TGTGCCAGTGAACAGGGATACGAGCAGTACTTC; CDR3: CASEQGYEQYF
V: TRBV20-1; size: many; J: TRBJ1-5; D: .; DNA: TGCAGTGCTAGAGCCGTGGGGGATAGCAATCAGCCCCAGCATTTT; CDR3: CSARAVGDSNQPQHF
V: TRBV10-1; size: few; J: TRBJ2-1; D: TRBD2; DNA: TGCGCCAGCACCGATAATAGCGGGGGGGCCATTGATGAGCAGTTCTTC; CDR3: CASTDNSGGAIDEQFF
V: TRBV7-8; size: few; J: TRBJ2-7; D: .; DNA: TGTGCCAGCAGCTTAGCCGCGGGGGCGGGGGAGCAGTACTTC; CDR3: CASSLAAGAGEQYF
V: TRBV20-1; size: many; J: TRBJ2-1; D: .; DNA: TGCAGTGCCCGCGGGGACAGTTACTCCTACAATGAGCAGTTCTTC; CDR3: CSARGDSYSYNEQFF
V: TRBV30; size: once; J: TRBJ2-7; D: .; DNA: TGTGCCTGGACCGCTAGGGGGGAGCAGTACTTC; CDR3: CAWTARGEQYF
V: TRBV5-1; size: many; J: TRBJ2-7; D: TRBD1; DNA: TGCGCCAGCAGCCCGGGACAGGGGGCTGCCTACGAGCAGTACTTC; CDR3: CASSPGQGAAYEQYF
V: TRBV24-1; size: .; J: TRBJ1-5; D: TRBD1; DNA: TGTGCCACCAGTGGCGGGACAGGGCAGCCCCAGCATTTT; CDR3: CATSGGTGQPQHF
V: TRBV7-3; size: .; J: TRBJ2-3; D: TRBD2; DNA: TGTGCCAGCAGCTTAGTAGCGACTAGCGGGACAGATACGCAGTATTTT; CDR3: CASSLVATSGTDTQYF
V: TRBV7-9; size: .; J: TRBJ2-7; D: TRBD2; DNA: TGTGCCAGCAGCTTAAGTAGCGGACTAGCGGGAGCTAAGAAGCATTACGAGCAGTACTTC; CDR3: CASSLSSGLAGAKKHYEQYF
V: TRBV6-4; size: .; J: TRBJ1-1; D: .; DNA: TGTGCCAGCAGGGACAGACCATTGAACACTGAAGCTTTCTTT; CDR3: CASRDRPLNTEAFF
V: TRBV7-2; size: .; J: TRBJ2-7; D: TRBD1; DNA: TGTGCCAGCAGCGCGGTCGGACAGGGGCTTACCTACGAGCAGTACTTC; CDR3: CASSAVGQGLTYEQYF
V: TRBV19; size: many; J: TRBJ2-1; D: .; DNA: TGTGCCAGTACCTCACCCCACTACAATGAGCAGTTCTTC; CDR3: CASTSPHYNEQFF
V: TRBV6-6; size: .; J: TRBJ2-5; D: .; DNA: TGTGCCAGCAGTTACAATACCGGGATTTCATTC; CDR3: CASSYNTGISF
V: TRBV12-3/TRBV12-4; size: many; J: TRBJ1-1; D: .; DNA: TGTGCCAGCAGGGGCAGGGCTGAAGCTTTCTTT; CDR3: CASRGRAEAFF
V: TRBV13; size: .; J: TRBJ2-5; D: .; DNA: TGTGCCAGCAGCTTCCAGGGGACAGGTCGGGAGGCGACCCAGTACTTC; CDR3: CASSFQGTGREATQYF
V: TRBV15; size: few; J: TRBJ1-1; D: .; DNA: TGTGCCACCAGGACCGGGTCCTCGAACACTGAAGCTTTCTTT; CDR3: CATRTGSSNTEAFF
V: TRBV7-7; size: many; J: TRBJ2-5; D: TRBD2; DNA: TGTGCCAGCAGCTCGTCTCCCGGGACTAGCTTGGAGACCCAGTACTTC; CDR3: CASSSSPGTSLETQYF
V: TRBV19; size: .; J: TRBJ2-7; D: TRBD1; DNA: TGTGCCAGTAGTGTACCGGGACAGAACTACGAGCAGTACTTC; CDR3: CASSVPGQNYEQYF
V: TRBV10-2; size: .; J: TRBJ2-7; D: TRBD1; DNA: TGCGCCAGCAGTCGGGACAGGGGGTACGAGCAGTACTTC; CDR3: CASSRDRGYEQYF
V: TRBV24-1; size: .; J: TRBJ2-5; D: .; DNA: TGTGCCACCAGTGATCTCCAAGAGACCCAGTACTTC; CDR3: CATSDLQETQYF
V: TRBV19; size: .; J: TRBJ1-1; D: TRBD1; DNA: TGTGCCAGTAGGCCAGGGGCAGGGGGGAACACTGAAGCTTTCTTT; CDR3: CASRPGAGGNTEAFF
V: TRBV10-3; size: .; J: TRBJ2-1; D: TRBD2; DNA: TGTGCCATCAGTGATCGCGGGGGGGCGGGCTCCTACAATGAGCAGTTCTTC; CDR3: CAISDRGGAGSYNEQFF
V: TRBV24-1; size: .; J: TRBJ2-3; D: TRBD1; DNA: TGTGCCACCAGTGATCCAGGGGGCGGCGGGCGGCGGGATACGCAGTATTTT; CDR3: CATSDPGGGGRRDTQYF
V: TRBV20-1; size: .; J: TRBJ1-5; D: .; DNA: TGCAGTGCTGTAGGGGGAGAGAAACAGCCCCAGCATTTT; CDR3: CSAVGGEKQPQHF
V: TRBV29-1; size: few; J: TRBJ1-2; D: .; DNA: TGCAGCGACGATAGGGGTATCTATGGCTACACCTTC; CDR3: CSDDRGIYGYTF
V: TRBV20-1; size: few; J: TRBJ2-3; D: .; DNA: TGCAGTGCTAGAGTTAGCGGCGTCCCCACAGATACGCAGTATTTT; CDR3: CSARVSGVPTDTQYF
V: TRBV5-5; size: many; J: TRBJ1-3; D: .; DNA: TGTGCCAGCAGCTTGATTTTCGATACAGACAGCCACCAATATTTT; CDR3: CASSLIFDTDSHQYF
V: TRBV10-3; size: .; J: TRBJ2-7; D: TRBD1; DNA: TGTGCCAAACTACCGGGACAGGGCTACGAGCAGTACTTC; CDR3: CAKLPGQGYEQYF